The entry below gives a single T cell receptor (beta chain) sequence along with its context. What it binds is unknown. The data originate from a study of cytomegalovirus exposure and HLA in healthy donors. The PCR ran on 60 Vbeta and 13 Jbeta primers. In the original processing: A follow-up analysis tallied 60 million to 85 million unique TCR beta chains, roughly 9.9 million shared. Only in-frame clones appear in the TCRdb table, and some are missing; sequencing was by immunoSEQ multiplex PCR. That table supplies the V and J calls and clone size; D and trimming were determined from the DNA. The sample shows 140,000 to 150,000 clones, approximately 70% of them seen only once. From germline, CDR1 is MDHEN and CDR2 SYDVKM. The CDR3 totals 17 residues. Trimming took off 4 bases at V and 2 bases at J, with 18 bases between the two ends. The study's findings and limits: As a later analysis revealed, most CMV-associated TCR beta chains appeared HLA-restricted. Productive rates of about 87% or about 30% were seen for most TCR beta V segments in an earlier analysis.

The clonotype was recovered from a woman in her fifties or sixties in good health and CMV-seropositive. Sequencing was done on a sample of PBMCs. The gene calls are TRBV28 and TRBJ1-5; D is perhaps TRBD1 (6 bases). Written as DNA, the CDR3 is TGTGCCAGCAGTTCCCCACTAGGGGGAAAGGGCAATCAGCCCCAGCATTTT. Its protein product is CASSSPLGGKGNQPQHF.